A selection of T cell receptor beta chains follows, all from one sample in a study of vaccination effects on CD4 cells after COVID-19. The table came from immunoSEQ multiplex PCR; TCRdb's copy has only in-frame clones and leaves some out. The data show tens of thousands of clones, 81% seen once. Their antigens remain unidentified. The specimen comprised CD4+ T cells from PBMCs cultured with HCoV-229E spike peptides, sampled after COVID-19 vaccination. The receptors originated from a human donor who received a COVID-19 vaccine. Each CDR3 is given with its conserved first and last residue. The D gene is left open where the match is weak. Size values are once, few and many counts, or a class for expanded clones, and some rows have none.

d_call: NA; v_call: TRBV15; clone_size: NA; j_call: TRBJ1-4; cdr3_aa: CATSRDQGGHEKLFF; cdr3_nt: TGTGCCACCAGCAGAGATCAAGGAGGGCATGAAAAACTGTTTTTT
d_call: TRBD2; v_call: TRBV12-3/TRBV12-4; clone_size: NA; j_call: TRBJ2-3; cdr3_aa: CASSLREADTQYF; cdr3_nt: TGTGCCAGCAGCCTTCGGGAGGCAGATACGCAGTATTTT
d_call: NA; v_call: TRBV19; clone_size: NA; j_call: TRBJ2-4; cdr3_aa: CASSIVSSTGRDIQYF; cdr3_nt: TGTGCCAGTAGTATAGTCTCTTCGACGGGCAGGGACATTCAGTACTTC
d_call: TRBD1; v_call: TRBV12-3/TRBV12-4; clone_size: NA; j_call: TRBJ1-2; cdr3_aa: CASSLRTGYGYTF; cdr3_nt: TGTGCCAGCAGTTTACGGACAGGGTATGGCTACACCTTC
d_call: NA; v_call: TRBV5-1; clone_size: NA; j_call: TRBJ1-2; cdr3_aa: CASTLGGSFYGYTF; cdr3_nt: TGCGCCAGCACCTTGGGAGGGTCCTTCTATGGCTACACCTTC
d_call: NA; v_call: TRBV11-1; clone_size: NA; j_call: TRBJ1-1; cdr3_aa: CASSFSDRMNTEAFF; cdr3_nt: TGTGCCAGCAGCTTTTCTGACAGGATGAACACTGAAGCTTTCTTT
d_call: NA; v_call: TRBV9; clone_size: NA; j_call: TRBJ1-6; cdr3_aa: CASGPMGGTYNSPLHF; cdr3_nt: TGTGCCAGCGGTCCAATGGGGGGTACCTATAATTCACCCCTCCACTTT
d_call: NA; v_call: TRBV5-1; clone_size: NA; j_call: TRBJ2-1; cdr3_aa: CASSPEPGVGSYNEQFF; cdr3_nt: TGCGCCAGCAGCCCGGAGCCAGGGGTAGGTTCCTACAATGAGCAGTTCTTC
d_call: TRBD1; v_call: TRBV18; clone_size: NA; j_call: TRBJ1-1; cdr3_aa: CASSQDRGMTEAFF; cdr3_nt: TGTGCCAGCTCCCAGGACAGGGGGATGACTGAAGCTTTCTTT
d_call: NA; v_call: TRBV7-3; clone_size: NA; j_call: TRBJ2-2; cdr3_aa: CASSLNKLGSTGELFF; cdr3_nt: TGTGCCAGCAGCCTGAACAAGCTGGGGAGCACCGGGGAGCTGTTTTTT
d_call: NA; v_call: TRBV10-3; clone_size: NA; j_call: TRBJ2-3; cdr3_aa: CAISESPNLSTDTQYF; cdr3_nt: TGTGCCATCAGTGAGTCGCCGAATCTGAGCACAGATACGCAGTATTTT
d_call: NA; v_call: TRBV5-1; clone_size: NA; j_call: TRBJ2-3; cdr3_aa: CASSRVRLDTQYF; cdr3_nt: TGCGCCAGCAGCCGGGTCAGGCTGGATACGCAGTATTTT
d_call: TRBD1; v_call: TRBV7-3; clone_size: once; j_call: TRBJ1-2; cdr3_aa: CASSLTSAGGDYGYTF; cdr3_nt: TGTGCCAGCAGCTTAACGTCGGCAGGGGGGGACTATGGCTACACCTTC
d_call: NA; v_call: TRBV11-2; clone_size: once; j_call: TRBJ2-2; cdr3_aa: CASSEGRDGELFF; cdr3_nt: TGTGCCAGCAGCGAGGGCCGAGACGGGGAGCTGTTTTTT
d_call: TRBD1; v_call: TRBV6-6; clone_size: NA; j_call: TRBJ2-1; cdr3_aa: CASTDWRQGAYNEQFF; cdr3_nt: TGTGCCAGCACCGATTGGCGACAGGGCGCCTACAATGAGCAGTTCTTC
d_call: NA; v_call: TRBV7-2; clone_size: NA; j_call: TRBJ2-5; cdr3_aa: CASSLAGLSETQYF; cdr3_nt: TGTGCCAGCAGCTTAGCTGGGCTTTCAGAGACCCAGTACTTC
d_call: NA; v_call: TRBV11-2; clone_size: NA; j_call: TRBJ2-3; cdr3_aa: CASSPRSGQGTDTQYF; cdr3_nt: TGTGCCAGCAGCCCCAGGTCGGGGCAGGGCACAGATACGCAGTATTTT
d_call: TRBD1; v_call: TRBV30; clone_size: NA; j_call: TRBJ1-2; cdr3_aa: CAPRTGSGYGYTF; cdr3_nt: TGTGCCCCCCGGACAGGGTCGGGCTATGGCTACACCTTC
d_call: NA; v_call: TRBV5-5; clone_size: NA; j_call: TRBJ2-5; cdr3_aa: CASSLLAGETQYF; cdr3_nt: TGTGCCAGCAGCTTACTTGCGGGAGAGACCCAGTACTTC
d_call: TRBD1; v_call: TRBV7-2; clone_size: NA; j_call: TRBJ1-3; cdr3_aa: CASSSQTGAGNTIYF; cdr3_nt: TGTGCCAGCAGCTCTCAGACAGGGGCTGGAAACACCATATATTTT
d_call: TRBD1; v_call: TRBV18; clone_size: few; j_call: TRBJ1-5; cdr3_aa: CASSPRGQEYQPQHF; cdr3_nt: TGTGCCAGCTCACCCCGGGGACAGGAGTATCAGCCCCAGCATTTT